The text below deals with one T cell receptor beta chain. Its antigen is unidentified. The record originates from a study of T cells in narcolepsy. Study results and caveats: No autoreactive T cell clone sequences appeared in some memory CD4+ repertoires. Reportedly, autoreactive clonotypes were serially detected in patients' blood but not controls'. Same-patient CSF and blood CD4+ T cell clonotypes included HCRT-specific and TRIB2-specific autoreactive ones.

Profiling relied on immunoSEQ multiplex PCR, and the TCRdb table lists in-frame clones only, not all of them. Of about 26,000 clones in the sample, over 65% are singletons; the top ten hold around 0.98%. Germline trimming cut 6 bases from V and 5 bases from J; bases unmatched to any gene: 6. Germline values: CDR1 LNHDA, CDR2 SQIVND (reference sequence). The CDR3 consists of 13 residues. The sequence was collected from a human donor in good health. Sequencing input: memory (CD45RA-) CD4+ T cells from blood. V and J are TRBV19 and TRBJ2-5; 7 bases fit TRBD1. The CDR3 coding sequence is TGTGCCAGTAGCACCACAGGGGTCGAGACCCAGTACTTC. Its translation is CASSTTGVETQYF.